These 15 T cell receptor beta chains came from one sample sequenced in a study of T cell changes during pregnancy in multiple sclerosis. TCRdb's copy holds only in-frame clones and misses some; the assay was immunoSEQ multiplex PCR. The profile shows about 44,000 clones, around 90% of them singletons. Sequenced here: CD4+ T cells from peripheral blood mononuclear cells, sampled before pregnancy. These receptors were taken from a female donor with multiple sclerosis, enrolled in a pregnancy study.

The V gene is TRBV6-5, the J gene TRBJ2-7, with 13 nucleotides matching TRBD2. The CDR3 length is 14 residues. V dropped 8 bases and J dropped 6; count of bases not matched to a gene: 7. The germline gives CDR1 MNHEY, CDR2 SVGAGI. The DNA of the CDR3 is TGTGCCAGCTCCTGGACTAGCGGGAGTGGCGAGCAGTACTTC. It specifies CASSWTSGSGEQYF.

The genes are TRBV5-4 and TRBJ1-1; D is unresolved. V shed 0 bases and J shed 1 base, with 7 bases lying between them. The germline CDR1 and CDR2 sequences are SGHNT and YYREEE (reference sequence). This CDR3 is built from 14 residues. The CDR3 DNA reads TGTGCCAGCAGCTTGGATCGCGAGAACACTGAAGCTTTCTTT. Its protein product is CASSLDRENTEAFF.

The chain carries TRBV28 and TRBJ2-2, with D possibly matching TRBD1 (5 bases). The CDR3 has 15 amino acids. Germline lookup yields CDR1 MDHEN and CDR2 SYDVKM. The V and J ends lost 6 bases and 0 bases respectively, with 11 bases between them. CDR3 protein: CASSFSGSNTGELFF. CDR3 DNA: TGTGCCAGCAGCTTTTCAGGGTCGAACACCGGGGAGCTGTTTTTT.

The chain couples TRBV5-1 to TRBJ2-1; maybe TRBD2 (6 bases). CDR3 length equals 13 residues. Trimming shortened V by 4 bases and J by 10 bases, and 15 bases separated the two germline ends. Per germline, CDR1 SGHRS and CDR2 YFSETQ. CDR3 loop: CASSGDRGGEQFF. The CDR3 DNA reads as TGCGCCAGCAGCGGGGACCGCGGAGGGGAGCAGTTCTTC. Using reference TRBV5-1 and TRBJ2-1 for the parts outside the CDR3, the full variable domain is KAGVTQTPRYLIKTRGQQVTLSCSPISGHRSVSWYQQTPGQGLQFLFEYFSETQRNKGNFPGRFSGRQFSNSRSEMNVSTLELGDSALYLCASSGDRGGEQFFGPGTRLTVL.

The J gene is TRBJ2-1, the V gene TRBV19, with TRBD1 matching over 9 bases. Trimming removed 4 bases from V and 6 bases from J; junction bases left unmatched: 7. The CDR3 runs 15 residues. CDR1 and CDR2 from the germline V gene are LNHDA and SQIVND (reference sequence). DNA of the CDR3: TGTGCCAGTAGTACCCCGGGACAGGGCCCCAATGAGCAGTTCTTC. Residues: CASSTPGQGPNEQFF.

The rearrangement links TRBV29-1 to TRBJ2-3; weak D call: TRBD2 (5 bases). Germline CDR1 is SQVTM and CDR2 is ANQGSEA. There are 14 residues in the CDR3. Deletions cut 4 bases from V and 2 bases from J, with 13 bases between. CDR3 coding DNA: TGCAGCGTTGTGGCGGGCGGGTACACAGATACGCAGTATTTT. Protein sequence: CSVVAGGYTDTQYF.

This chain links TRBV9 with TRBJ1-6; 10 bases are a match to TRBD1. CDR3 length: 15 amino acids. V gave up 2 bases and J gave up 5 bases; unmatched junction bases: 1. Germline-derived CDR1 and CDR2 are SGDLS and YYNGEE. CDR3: CASSVGQGNNSPLHF. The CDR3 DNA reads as TGTGCCAGCAGCGTGGGACAGGGGAATAATTCACCCCTCCACTTT.

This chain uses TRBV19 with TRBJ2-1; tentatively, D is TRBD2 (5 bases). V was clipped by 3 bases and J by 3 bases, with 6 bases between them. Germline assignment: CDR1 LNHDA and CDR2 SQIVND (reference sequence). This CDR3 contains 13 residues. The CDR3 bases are TGTGCCAGTAGTATCGGGATCTACAATGAGCAGTTCTTC. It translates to CASSIGIYNEQFF.

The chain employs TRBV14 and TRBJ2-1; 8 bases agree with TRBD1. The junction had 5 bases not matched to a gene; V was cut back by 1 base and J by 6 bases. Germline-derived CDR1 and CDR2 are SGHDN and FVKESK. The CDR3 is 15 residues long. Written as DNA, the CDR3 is TGTGCCAGCAGCCAAGCCCTACAGGGGGTCAATGAGCAGTTCTTC. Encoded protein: CASSQALQGVNEQFF.

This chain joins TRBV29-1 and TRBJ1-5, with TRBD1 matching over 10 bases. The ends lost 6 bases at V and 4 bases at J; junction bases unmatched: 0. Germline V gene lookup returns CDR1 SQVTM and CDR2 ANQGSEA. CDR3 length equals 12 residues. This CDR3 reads CSVGQGNQPQHF. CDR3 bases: TGCAGCGTGGGACAGGGGAATCAGCCCCAGCATTTT.

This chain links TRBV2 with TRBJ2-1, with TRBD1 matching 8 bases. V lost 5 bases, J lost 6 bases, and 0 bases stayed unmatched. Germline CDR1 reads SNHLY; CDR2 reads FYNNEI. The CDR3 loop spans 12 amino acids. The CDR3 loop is CASSQGANEQFF. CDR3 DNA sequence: TGTGCCAGCAGTCAGGGGGCCAATGAGCAGTTCTTC.

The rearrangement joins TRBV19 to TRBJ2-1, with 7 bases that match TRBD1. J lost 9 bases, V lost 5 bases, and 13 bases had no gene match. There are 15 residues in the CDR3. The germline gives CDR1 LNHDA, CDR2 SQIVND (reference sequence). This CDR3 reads CASSVSPQGRGEQFF. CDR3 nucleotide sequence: TGTGCCAGTAGTGTAAGCCCACAGGGGCGTGGTGAGCAGTTCTTC.

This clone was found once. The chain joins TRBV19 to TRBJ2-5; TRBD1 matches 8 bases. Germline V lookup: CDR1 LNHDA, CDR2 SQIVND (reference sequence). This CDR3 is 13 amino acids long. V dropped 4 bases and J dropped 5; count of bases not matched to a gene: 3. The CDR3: CASSTNRGETQYF. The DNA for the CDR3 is TGTGCCAGTAGTACAAACAGGGGGGAGACCCAGTACTTC.

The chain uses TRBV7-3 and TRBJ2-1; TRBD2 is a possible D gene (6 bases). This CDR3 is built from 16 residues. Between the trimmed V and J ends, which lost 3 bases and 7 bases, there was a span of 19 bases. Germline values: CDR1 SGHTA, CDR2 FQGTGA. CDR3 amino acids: CASSFSPVGGPNEQFF. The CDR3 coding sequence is TGTGCCAGCAGCTTCTCGCCGGTAGGAGGGCCTAATGAGCAGTTCTTC.

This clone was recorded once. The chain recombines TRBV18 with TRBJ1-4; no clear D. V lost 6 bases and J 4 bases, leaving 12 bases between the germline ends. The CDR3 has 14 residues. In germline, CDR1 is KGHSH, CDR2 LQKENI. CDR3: CASSPGGGNEKLFF. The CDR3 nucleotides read TGTGCCAGCTCCCCGGGAGGCGGTAATGAAAAACTGTTTTTT. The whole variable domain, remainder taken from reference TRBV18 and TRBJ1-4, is NAGVMQNPRHLVRRRGQEARLRCSPMKGHSHVYWYRQLPEEGLKFMVYLQKENIIDESGMPKERFSAEFPKEGPSILRIQQVVRGDSAAYFCASSPGGGNEKLFFGSGTQLSVL.